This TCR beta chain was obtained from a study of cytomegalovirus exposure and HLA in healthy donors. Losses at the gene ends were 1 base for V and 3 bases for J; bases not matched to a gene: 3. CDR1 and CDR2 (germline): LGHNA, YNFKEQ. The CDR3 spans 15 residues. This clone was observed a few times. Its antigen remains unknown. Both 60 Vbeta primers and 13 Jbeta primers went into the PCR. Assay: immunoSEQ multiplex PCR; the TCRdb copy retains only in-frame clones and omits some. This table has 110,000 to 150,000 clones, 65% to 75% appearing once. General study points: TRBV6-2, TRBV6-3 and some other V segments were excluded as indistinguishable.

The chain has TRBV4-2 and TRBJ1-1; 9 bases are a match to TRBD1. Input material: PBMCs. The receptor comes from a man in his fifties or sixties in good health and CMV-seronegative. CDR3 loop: CASSQGDRDHTEAFF. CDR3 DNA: TGTGCCAGCAGCCAAGGGGACAGGGATCACACTGAAGCTTTCTTT.